The T cell receptor (beta chain) under discussion was sequenced for a study of post-analysis software for immune sequencing data (dated by TCRdb to 2013 to 2016). Context from the whole study: The recorded disease courses included relapsing-remitting, secondary progressive and progressive-relapsing multiple sclerosis, and some patients had no subtype annotation. A subset of samples was prepared in parallel using single-end sample barcoding, then pooled and co-amplified after Illumina adapter ligation. The patient repertoires were set against 10 or so previously published healthy control repertoires from donors whose ages ranged from 6 to 25 years. Broader findings and caveats from the paper: Strong co-clustering of samples prepared in the same batch was shown by direct clustering with F measure, prompting a batch-effect correction. Normalized Chao1 diversity was significantly lower in multiple sclerosis patients than controls, suggesting substantial peripheral T-cell clonal expansion. Significantly higher frequencies in patients than in controls were found for about five TRBV segments, including TRBV5-6, TRBV5-1 and TRBV20-1. The multiple sclerosis patient group was slightly younger than the control group.

CDR1 and CDR2, looked up from the germline V gene (reference sequence), are DFQATT and SNEGSKA. Inclusive of the bounding cysteine and phenylalanine, the CDR3 is 13 residues long. Just the 39-base CDR3 DNA is kept, in frame starting at base 1. Deletion took 5 bases off V and 2 bases off J, with a span of 11 bases between the germline ends. The library was prepared using PCR. TCRdb records Illumina HiSeq 2500 as the sequencer. To reduce PCR and sequencing biases, unique molecular identifiers were built into the TCR beta cDNA libraries. Roughly 500,000 cDNA molecules were obtained per 1 to 10 million input T cells, so each molecule approximated one T cell. Patient libraries were prepared and sequenced with the same protocol used for the earlier healthy control dataset. Samples belonging to the same batch were prepared together, multiplexed and sequenced on a shared HiSeq lane. The paper's processing steps were these. MIGEC handled the raw barcoded reads, throwing out single-read molecular identifier groups before consensus assembly and CDR3 extraction. VDJtools was used for post-analysis of the clonotype tables, with diversity normalized by down-sampling every dataset to the smallest sample size. Repertoire overlap clustering matched CDR3 amino acid but not nucleotide sequences to correct batch-related cross-sample contamination. Using fastp trimming at Q25 and MiXCR clonotype assembly, TCRdb reanalyzed the public sequencing data and kept in-frame beta chains. Every CDR3 protein is listed once, alongside the most common genes and DNA of its rows. The V and J calls and clone size are TCRdb's, not the authors'. The sample includes about 770,000 distinct CDR3 sequences, with about 45% observed a single time. The ten top clones hold approximately 5% of the sample.

To note about this clonotype: No cognate antigen has been identified for it. No base-level quality is on record; no much larger clone is a single base apart.

TCR beta repertoires were profiled from peripheral blood of 10 to 15 young patients with multiple sclerosis to demonstrate the VDJtools post-analysis software. The multiple sclerosis patients were children and adolescents ranging in age from roughly 6 to 15 years. The chain joins TRBV20-1 to TRBJ2-3; perhaps TRBD1 is the D gene, with 6 bases matching. The receptor was derived from a girl aged 10-17 years with multiple sclerosis. Specimen: blood. The CDR3: CSAEQGLTDTQYF. The DNA reads TGCAGTGCTGAACAGGGCCTCACAGATACGCAGTATTTT.